Listed below are T cell receptor beta chains from one sample, sequenced in a study of a mutant IDH1 vaccine in newly diagnosed glioma. The antigens for these receptors are not known. The assay was immunoSEQ multiplex PCR, and TCRdb's table has in-frame clones only and misses some. The sample lists 60,000 to 65,000 clones, roughly 80% occurring once. Material: PBMCs, obtained from a glioma patient whose treatment included an IDH1 peptide vaccine. The receptors derive from a man aged 30-40 years with glioma. CDR3s include the opening cysteine and the closing phenylalanine or tryptophan. A D gene is named only where the DNA matches it firmly. Size is omitted from some rows. Given values are once, few, many or a class for expanded clones.

V gene: TRBV23-1
D gene: TRBD1
clone size: .
J gene: TRBJ1-2
CDR3 protein: CASSQLPKRQGDYGYTF
CDR3 DNA: TGCGCCAGCAGTCAATTACCCAAAAGACAGGGGGACTATGGCTACACCTTC

V gene: TRBV19
D gene: TRBD2
clone size: .
J gene: TRBJ2-1
CDR3 protein: CASSPGTSYNEQFF
CDR3 DNA: TGTGCCAGTAGCCCGGGGACTAGCTACAATGAGCAGTTCTTC

V gene: TRBV7-9
D gene: .
clone size: few
J gene: TRBJ2-1
CDR3 protein: CASRPQGGSSYNEQFF
CDR3 DNA: TGTGCCAGCAGACCTCAAGGGGGAAGCTCCTACAATGAGCAGTTCTTC

V gene: TRBV7-7
D gene: .
clone size: once
J gene: TRBJ1-2
CDR3 protein: CASSLQCRKTYGYTF
CDR3 DNA: TGTGCCAGCAGCCTACAGTGCCGAAAGACCTATGGCTACACCTTC

V gene: TRBV13
D gene: TRBD1
clone size: .
J gene: TRBJ1-1
CDR3 protein: CASSRTGTPMNTEAFF
CDR3 DNA: TGTGCCAGCAGCCGGACAGGGACGCCGATGAACACTGAAGCTTTCTTT

V gene: TRBV5-1
D gene: .
clone size: .
J gene: TRBJ1-4
CDR3 protein: CASSFSAGSGEKLFF
CDR3 DNA: TGCGCCAGCAGCTTTTCGGCAGGAAGCGGTGAAAAACTGTTTTTT

V gene: TRBV27
D gene: .
clone size: few
J gene: TRBJ2-3
CDR3 protein: CASSTLSTDTQYF
CDR3 DNA: TGTGCCAGCAGTACCCTAAGCACAGATACGCAGTATTTT

V gene: TRBV14
D gene: .
clone size: .
J gene: TRBJ2-5
CDR3 protein: CASSRFGTRMGETQYF
CDR3 DNA: TGTGCCAGCAGCCGTTTTGGGACCCGGATGGGAGAGACCCAGTACTTC

V gene: TRBV9
D gene: TRBD2
clone size: .
J gene: TRBJ2-7
CDR3 protein: CASSVGLAGTYEQYF
CDR3 DNA: TGTGCCAGCAGCGTAGGACTAGCGGGGACCTACGAGCAGTACTTC

V gene: TRBV18
D gene: .
clone size: .
J gene: TRBJ1-6
CDR3 protein: CASSPRGGTSSYNSPLHF
CDR3 DNA: TGTGCCAGCTCACCACGAGGAGGTACGAGCTCCTATAATTCACCCCTCCACTTT

V gene: TRBV5-1
D gene: TRBD2
clone size: .
J gene: TRBJ2-5
CDR3 protein: CASSLVAGSEETQYF
CDR3 DNA: TGCGCCAGCAGCTTGGTAGCGGGGTCAGAGGAGACCCAGTACTTC

V gene: TRBV11-2
D gene: .
clone size: .
J gene: TRBJ2-3
CDR3 protein: CASSLFTDTQYF
CDR3 DNA: TGTGCCAGCAGCTTATTCACAGATACGCAGTATTTT

V gene: TRBV5-4
D gene: TRBD2
clone size: .
J gene: TRBJ2-3
CDR3 protein: CASSAGLAGLPSTDTQYF
CDR3 DNA: TGTGCCAGCAGCGCTGGACTAGCGGGGTTACCGAGCACAGATACGCAGTATTTT

V gene: TRBV5-5
D gene: .
clone size: .
J gene: TRBJ2-7
CDR3 protein: CASSSWAYEQYF
CDR3 DNA: TGTGCCAGCAGCTCGTGGGCTTACGAGCAGTACTTC

V gene: TRBV7-6
D gene: .
clone size: .
J gene: TRBJ2-3
CDR3 protein: CASSSISGTGPGDTQYF
CDR3 DNA: TGTGCCAGCAGCTCAATTAGCGGGACAGGGCCGGGAGATACGCAGTATTTT

V gene: TRBV5-4
D gene: TRBD2
clone size: .
J gene: TRBJ2-7
CDR3 protein: CASSFTSGKYEQYF
CDR3 DNA: TGTGCCAGCAGCTTCACTAGCGGCAAATACGAGCAGTACTTC

V gene: TRBV19
D gene: TRBD2
clone size: .
J gene: TRBJ2-1
CDR3 protein: CASSRTGGLAGALSYNEQFF
CDR3 DNA: TGTGCCAGTAGTAGAACCGGAGGACTAGCGGGGGCTCTTTCCTACAATGAGCAGTTCTTC

V gene: TRBV6-1
D gene: TRBD2
clone size: many
J gene: TRBJ2-5
CDR3 protein: CASSPSGLMGTQYF
CDR3 DNA: TGTGCCAGCAGTCCTAGCGGACTAATGGGGACCCAGTACTTC

V gene: TRBV5-3
D gene: .
clone size: once
J gene: TRBJ1-5
CDR3 protein: CATHAGARVQPQHF
CDR3 DNA: TGTGCCACGCACGCAGGGGCTCGGGTTCAGCCCCAGCATTTT

V gene: TRBV5-1
D gene: .
clone size: .
J gene: TRBJ2-1
CDR3 protein: CASSLVGSLPYNEQFF
CDR3 DNA: TGCGCCAGCAGCTTGGTAGGGTCCCTACCCTACAATGAGCAGTTCTTC

V gene: TRBV4-1
D gene: .
clone size: .
J gene: TRBJ2-2
CDR3 protein: CASSQERGVGVVFF
CDR3 DNA: TGCGCCAGCAGCCAAGAGAGGGGGGTGGGAGTGGTGTTTTTT

V gene: TRBV5-1
D gene: .
clone size: .
J gene: TRBJ1-4
CDR3 protein: CASSLTGSNEKLFF
CDR3 DNA: TGCGCCAGCAGCTTGACAGGGAGTAATGAAAAACTGTTTTTT

V gene: TRBV7-9
D gene: .
clone size: .
J gene: TRBJ1-6
CDR3 protein: CASSPRGGSLDNSPLHF
CDR3 DNA: TGTGCCAGCAGTCCAAGGGGGGGCTCTTTGGATAATTCACCCCTCCACTTT

V gene: TRBV6-5
D gene: .
clone size: .
J gene: TRBJ1-3
CDR3 protein: CASRGFAGNTIYF
CDR3 DNA: TGTGCCAGCAGGGGGTTCGCCGGGAACACCATATATTTT

V gene: TRBV28
D gene: TRBD1
clone size: .
J gene: TRBJ1-1
CDR3 protein: CASSFLRTGGTEAFF
CDR3 DNA: TGTGCCAGCAGTTTCCTGAGGACAGGGGGCACTGAAGCTTTCTTT

V gene: TRBV5-5
D gene: .
clone size: .
J gene: TRBJ2-3
CDR3 protein: CASSRGDSTDTQYF
CDR3 DNA: TGTGCCAGCAGCCGAGGAGACAGCACAGATACGCAGTATTTT

V gene: TRBV5-1
D gene: TRBD1
clone size: .
J gene: TRBJ1-2
CDR3 protein: CASTGTGGQYNYGYTF
CDR3 DNA: TGCGCCAGCACAGGGACAGGGGGCCAGTATAACTATGGCTACACCTTC

V gene: TRBV7-8
D gene: TRBD2
clone size: .
J gene: TRBJ2-5
CDR3 protein: CASSSGGPETQYF
CDR3 DNA: TGTGCCAGCAGCTCGGGGGGGCCCGAGACCCAGTACTTC

V gene: TRBV25-1
D gene: .
clone size: .
J gene: TRBJ2-7
CDR3 protein: CASSVAVEQYF
CDR3 DNA: TGTGCCAGCAGTGTGGCGGTCGAGCAGTACTTC

V gene: TRBV19
D gene: TRBD1
clone size: .
J gene: TRBJ1-5
CDR3 protein: CASSIDDRGNNQPQHF
CDR3 DNA: TGTGCCAGTAGTATTGACGACAGGGGAAACAATCAGCCCCAGCATTTT

V gene: TRBV5-1
D gene: TRBD2
clone size: .
J gene: TRBJ2-1
CDR3 protein: CASSKTSGGIDEQFF
CDR3 DNA: TGCGCCAGCAGCAAGACTAGCGGGGGGATTGATGAGCAGTTCTTC

V gene: TRBV4-1
D gene: .
clone size: .
J gene: TRBJ1-5
CDR3 protein: CASSPVRGGFGNQPQHF
CDR3 DNA: TGCGCCAGCAGCCCGGTCAGAGGGGGGTTCGGCAATCAGCCCCAGCATTTT

V gene: TRBV18
D gene: TRBD1
clone size: .
J gene: TRBJ2-7
CDR3 protein: CASSNRKTGEPYEQYF
CDR3 DNA: TGTGCCAGCTCAAACAGAAAGACAGGGGAACCCTACGAGCAGTACTTC

V gene: TRBV9
D gene: TRBD1
clone size: few
J gene: TRBJ2-1
CDR3 protein: CASSAGTVVSPVQFF
CDR3 DNA: TGTGCCAGCAGCGCCGGGACAGTCGTATCCCCTGTGCAGTTCTTC

V gene: TRBV5-1
D gene: .
clone size: .
J gene: TRBJ2-1
CDR3 protein: CASSLGWGLNEQFF
CDR3 DNA: TGCGCCAGCAGCTTGGGCTGGGGGTTAAATGAGCAGTTCTTC

V gene: TRBV6-1
D gene: .
clone size: .
J gene: TRBJ2-3
CDR3 protein: CASSENRAVSTDTQYF
CDR3 DNA: TGTGCCAGCAGTGAAAACAGGGCCGTGAGCACAGATACGCAGTATTTT

V gene: TRBV13
D gene: .
clone size: .
J gene: TRBJ2-3
CDR3 protein: CASSPRGGSTDTQYF
CDR3 DNA: TGTGCCAGCAGCCCGAGAGGCGGCAGCACAGATACGCAGTATTTT

V gene: TRBV10-1
D gene: TRBD2
clone size: .
J gene: TRBJ2-1
CDR3 protein: CASSAHLAGAYNEQFF
CDR3 DNA: TGCGCCAGCAGTGCTCATTTAGCGGGGGCCTACAATGAGCAGTTCTTC

V gene: TRBV19
D gene: TRBD1
clone size: .
J gene: TRBJ2-1
CDR3 protein: CASRRTGEQFF
CDR3 DNA: TGTGCCAGTAGAAGGACAGGGGAGCAGTTCTTC

V gene: TRBV6-6
D gene: .
clone size: .
J gene: TRBJ2-5
CDR3 protein: CASREIQTQYF
CDR3 DNA: TGTGCCAGCAGGGAGATCCAGACCCAGTACTTC